The 4 T cell receptor beta chains given below trace back to one sample, sequenced in a study of cytomegalovirus exposure and HLA in healthy donors. The PCR was carried out with 60 Vbeta primers and 13 Jbeta primers. Produced via immunoSEQ multiplex PCR; TCRdb's table is partial and in-frame only. The table lists roughly 150,000 clones, about 79% of them singletons. Sample: PBMCs. These receptors were obtained from a male donor in good health and CMV-seronegative.

A few counts support this clone. The rearrangement uses TRBV9 and TRBJ2-7; D may be TRBD1 (5 bases). The V end lost 0 bases, the J end lost 6 bases, and 10 bases lay between the germline ends. The CDR3 has 13 amino acids. Germline V lookup: CDR1 SGDLS, CDR2 YYNGEE. CDR3 DNA: TGTGCCAGCAGCGTAGGATCAGGGCTCGAGCAGTACTTC. This codes for CASSVGSGLEQYF.

CDR3 in DNA: TGTGCCAGCAGCACGGGACTAGCTTTGGAGACCCAGTACTTC. Amino acids: CASSTGLALETQYF. The chain links TRBV5-4 to TRBJ2-5; 9 nucleotides match TRBD2. Germline V gene data show CDR1 as SGHNT and CDR2 as YYREEE (reference sequence). Germline trimming cut 4 bases from V and 5 bases from J; bases unmatched to any gene: 6. This CDR3 spans 14 amino acids.

This chain joins TRBV28 and TRBJ2-2, with D perhaps matching TRBD1 (5 bases). The length of the CDR3 is 15 residues. Trimming removed 3 bases at V and 1 base at J, with 9 bases between. Germline V gene sequence: CDR1 MDHEN, CDR2 SYDVKM. CDR3 residues: CASSFGTGNTGELFF. The CDR3 coding sequence is TGTGCCAGCAGTTTCGGTACAGGGAACACCGGGGAGCTGTTTTTT.

This sequence joins TRBV15 and TRBJ2-5, with TRBD1 identical over 7 bases. The CDR3 loop spans 17 amino acids. Unmatched junction bases numbered 10, after V lost 3 bases and J lost 0 bases. Germline CDR1 is LNHNV and CDR2 is YYDKDF (reference sequence). CDR3 loop: CATSRFPGQRYQETQYF. In DNA form, the CDR3 reads TGTGCCACCAGCAGGTTCCCGGGACAGAGGTACCAAGAGACCCAGTACTTC.